This passage covers 23 T cell receptor beta chains from one sample sequenced in a study of blood T cell repertoires in COVID-19. Sequenced by immunoSEQ multiplex PCR; TCRdb stores in-frame clones only, minus some. Of 200,000 to 250,000 clones in the sample, 85% to 90% were seen once. Specimen: peripheral blood. The receptors were gathered from a man older than 75 with acute or convalescent COVID-19.

CDR3 in amino acids: CASSQGEGSYNEQFF. Here the CDR3 DNA reads TGTGCCAGCAGCCAAGGGGAAGGAAGCTACAATGAGCAGTTCTTC. The V and J genes are TRBV11-3 and TRBJ2-1; TRBD1 might be the D (5 bases). Trimming shortened V by 5 bases and J by 3 bases, and 14 bases separated the two germline ends. Germline lookup yields CDR1 SGHNT and CDR2 YENEEA. The CDR3 extends over 15 amino acids.

The chain combines TRBV11-2 with TRBJ1-6; D might be TRBD1 (6 bases). The CDR3 is made up of 16 amino acids. Germline lookup yields CDR1 SGHAT and CDR2 FQNNGV. The ends were cut back, 5 bases at V and 10 bases at J, with 21 bases in the middle. The CDR3 is CASSQGTGGAGSPLHF. In nucleotides, the CDR3 is TGTGCCAGCAGCCAAGGAACGGGGGGGGCTGGATCACCCCTCCACTTT.

The gene calls are TRBV6-4 and TRBJ2-3; the match to TRBD2 covers 10 bases. Germline trimming cut 7 bases from V and 4 bases from J; bases unmatched to any gene: 11. Germline V gives CDR1 MRHNA, CDR2 SNTAGT. This CDR3 is 16 amino acids long. The CDR3 DNA sequence: TGTGCCAGCAAGCCGGTAGCGGGAGGTGGCCCAGATACGCAGTATTTT. It translates to CASKPVAGGGPDTQYF.

At least ten counts were recorded for this clone. The J gene is TRBJ2-2, the V gene TRBV5-4, with 8 bases that match TRBD2. V gave up 6 bases and J gave up 2 bases; unmatched junction bases: 3. There are 14 residues in the CDR3. The germline gives CDR1 SGHNT, CDR2 YYREEE (reference sequence). The CDR3 nucleotides read TGTGCCAGCATAGCGGGACCAAACACCGGGGAGCTGTTTTTT. Protein: CASIAGPNTGELFF.

The gene calls are TRBV14 and TRBJ2-3, with D perhaps matching TRBD2 (6 bases). Deletions cut 4 bases from V and 0 bases from J, with 11 bases between. The CDR3 is 15 residues long. Germline CDR1 is SGHDN and CDR2 is FVKESK. The CDR3 protein is CASSPGLASTDTQYF. CDR3 nucleotide sequence: TGTGCCAGCAGCCCGGGTCTAGCGAGCACAGATACGCAGTATTTT.

The genes are TRBV4-3 and TRBJ2-3; 9 bases map to TRBD2. Per germline, CDR1 LGHNA and CDR2 YSLEER. This CDR3 comprises 16 residues. The J segment lost 4 bases and the V segment lost 2 bases, leaving 7 bases of the junction unmatched. The CDR3 nucleotides read TGCGCCAGCAGCCAATTGCCTAGCGGGAACCCAGATACGCAGTATTTT. Protein product: CASSQLPSGNPDTQYF.

The chain uses TRBV16 and TRBJ1-2, with no clear D. The CDR3 totals 14 residues. V lost 0 bases and J 4 bases, leaving 9 bases between the germline ends. CDR1 is KGHSY, CDR2 FQNENV, per germline. The CDR3 region has the DNA TGTGCCAGCAGCCAATCGGGCATTTCCTATGGCTACACCTTC. Its protein is CASSQSGISYGYTF.

The chain recombines TRBV4-1 with TRBJ2-3; weak D call: TRBD2 (6 bases). Per germline, CDR1 MGHRA and CDR2 YSYEKL. Trimming removed 4 bases from V and 4 bases from J, with 21 bases in between. CDR3 length equals 17 residues. DNA of the CDR3: TGCGCCAGCAGCCCCCAGAAAACGGGGGAGACCCCAGATACGCAGTATTTT. This codes for CASSPQKTGETPDTQYF.

V and J are TRBV6-2 or TRBV6-3 and TRBJ2-7; 16 nucleotides match TRBD2. Losses at the gene ends were 5 bases for V and 3 bases for J; bases not matched to a gene: 16. The length of the CDR3 is 20 residues. Germline loops: CDR1 MNHEY, CDR2 SVGEGT. The CDR3 DNA reads as TGTGCCAGCAGTCCGGGACTAGCGGGAGGGCGGGGGGACGCCAACTACGAGCAGTACGTC. Encoded protein: CASSPGLAGGRGDANYEQYV.

This chain uses TRBV7-9 with TRBJ2-6; 7 positions match TRBD2. With V trimmed by 0 bases and J by 0 bases, 2 bases remained unmatched. The germline V gene has CDR1 SEHNR and CDR2 FQNEAQ (reference sequence). The CDR3 consists of 17 residues. In nucleotides, the CDR3 is TGTGCCAGCAGCTTAGCGCGGGGGTACTCTGGGGCCAACGTCCTGACTTTC. Its protein is CASSLARGYSGANVLTF. Looking up the rest from reference TRBV7-9 and TRBJ2-6 gives the full variable domain: DTGVSQNPRHKITKRGQNVTFRCDPISEHNRLYWYRQTLGQGPEFLTYFQNEAQLEKSRLLSDRFSAERPKGSFSTLEIQRTEQGDSAMYLCASSLARGYSGANVLTFGAGSRLTVL.

The V and J genes are TRBV29-1 and TRBJ2-7; D call uncertain. This CDR3 comprises 11 residues. Per the germline V gene, CDR1 is SQVTM and CDR2 is ANQGSEA. V was trimmed by 7 bases and J by 7 bases, leaving 14 bases between them. The CDR3 protein is CSATVLNEQYF. CDR3 DNA sequence: TGCAGCGCCACGGTCCTCAATGAGCAGTACTTC.

CDR3 coding DNA: TGTGCCAGCAGCCTGGCGGGGAACACTGAAGCTTTCTTT. As protein: CASSLAGNTEAFF. J is TRBJ1-1 and V is TRBV6-5; D is uncertain. The CDR3 has 13 residues. Germline V gene sequence: CDR1 MNHEY, CDR2 SVGAGI. V lost 6 bases to trimming and J lost 1 base, with 9 bases between them.

V gene TRBV7-2 combines with J gene TRBJ2-2; a possible D gene is TRBD1 (5 bases). With 5 bases removed from V and 4 bases from J, the gap between germline ends came to 11 bases. CDR3 length: 14 amino acids. Germline V gene sequence: CDR1 SGHTA, CDR2 FQGNSA. CDR3 nucleotides: TGTGCCAGCAGCAGAGGACAAAGCACCGGGGAGCTGTTTTTT. It translates to CASSRGQSTGELFF.

This sequence joins TRBV30 and TRBJ1-1; D is unresolved. Germline V gives CDR1 GTSNPN, CDR2 SVGIG (reference sequence). Trimming stripped 5 bases from V and 2 bases from J, with 12 bases between. This CDR3 has 13 residues. The CDR3 protein is CAWGRGLNTEAFF. Here the CDR3 DNA reads TGTGCCTGGGGTCGAGGGCTCAACACTGAAGCTTTCTTT. Drawing the rest from reference TRBV30 and TRBJ1-1, the complete variable domain is SQTIHQWPATLVQPVGSPLSLECTVEGTSNPNLYWYRQAAGRGLQLLFYSVGIGQISSEVPQNLSASRPQDRQFILSSKKLLLSDSGFYLCAWGRGLNTEAFFGQGTRLTVV.

The chain combines TRBV5-1 with TRBJ2-3, with a tentative D call TRBD1 (6 bases). The CDR3 is 15 residues long. Trimming removed 2 bases at V and 5 bases at J, with 15 bases between. The germline CDR1 and CDR2 sequences are SGHRS and YFSETQ. CDR3 in DNA: TGCGCCAGCAGCTTTGCACAGGGTGGTGGAGATACGCAGTATTTT. Translating gives CASSFAQGGGDTQYF.

The chain employs TRBV6-4 and TRBJ2-3; D gene uncertain. The V gene lost 4 bases and the J gene lost 1 base, with 9 bases spanning the gap. CDR1 MRHNA and CDR2 SNTAGT come from the germline V gene. This CDR3 spans 14 amino acids. The CDR3 spells CASSGGVCTDTQYF. The CDR3 region has the DNA TGTGCCAGCAGTGGTGGAGTCTGCACAGATACGCAGTATTTT.

The chain combines TRBV15 with TRBJ2-7; no definite D call. Trimming removed 4 bases at V and 5 bases at J, with 15 bases between. Per germline, CDR1 LNHNV and CDR2 YYDKDF (reference sequence). This CDR3 comprises 14 residues. CDR3 amino acids: CATSKVGALNEQYF. CDR3 coding DNA: TGTGCCACCAGCAAGGTAGGAGCTTTGAACGAGCAGTACTTC.

The chain is built from TRBV5-1 and TRBJ1-5; D is undetermined. The CDR3 is 14 amino acids. V was cut by 2 bases and J by 4 bases, with 10 bases left in between. The germline V gene has CDR1 SGHRS and CDR2 YFSETQ. CDR3 amino acids: CASSFGEANQPQHF. The CDR3 bases are TGCGCCAGCAGCTTCGGGGAGGCAAATCAGCCCCAGCATTTT.

The DNA of the CDR3 is TGTGCCAGCAGCCCTCTGAGTGTTAGCCCGCTGGGCTCCTACAATGAGCAGTTCTTC. This gives the protein CASSPLSVSPLGSYNEQFF. This sequence joins TRBV3-1 (or the pseudogene TRBV3-2) and TRBJ2-1; D remains ambiguous. The CDR3 sequence is 19 residues long. CDR1 and CDR2 (germline): LGHDT, YNNKEL (reference sequence). Trimming pared 4 bases from V and 0 bases from J, leaving 22 bases between.

The chain links TRBV6-6 to TRBJ2-7; TRBD1 agrees at 9 bases. CDR3 length equals 14 residues. Germline V gene data show CDR1 as MNHNY and CDR2 as SVGAGI (reference sequence). J was trimmed by 4 bases and V by 4 bases; bases with no gene match: 5. The CDR3 here is CASSFWDREYEQYV. CDR3 DNA: TGTGCCAGCAGTTTCTGGGACAGGGAGTACGAGCAGTACGTC.

The chain couples TRBV18 to TRBJ2-7; possibly TRBD1 for D (6 bases). The V end lost 6 bases, the J end lost 4 bases, and 13 bases lay between the germline ends. This CDR3 has 13 residues. Germline values: CDR1 KGHSH, CDR2 LQKENI. The CDR3 reads CASSMTGFYEQYF. CDR3 nucleotides: TGTGCCAGCTCCATGACAGGATTTTACGAGCAGTACTTC.

The rearrangement joins TRBV2 to TRBJ2-3, with D maybe TRBD2 (6 bases). In germline, CDR1 is SNHLY, CDR2 FYNNEI. V was trimmed by 4 bases and J by 2 bases, leaving 10 bases between them. This CDR3 is built from 14 residues. CDR3 in DNA: TGTGCCAGCAGTGTTGGAGGGTCCACAGATACGCAGTATTTT. It encodes CASSVGGSTDTQYF.

The chain is built from TRBV29-1 and TRBJ2-1; 15 bases fit TRBD2. V lost 4 bases, J lost 5 bases, and 6 bases stayed unmatched. Germline-derived CDR1 and CDR2 are SQVTM and ANQGSEA. The CDR3 is made up of 16 amino acids. CDR3: CSVGRGLAGGNNEQFF. The CDR3 DNA reads TGCAGCGTTGGCCGGGGACTAGCGGGAGGTAACAATGAGCAGTTCTTC.